These 9 T cell receptor beta chains were sequenced from one sample in a study of tumor-infiltrating lymphocytes in primary liver carcinoma. The template, 500 ng total RNA, yielded TCR beta cDNA made with a constant-region primer. Researchers made the TCR beta libraries by running three nested multiplex PCR rounds with slightly modified ARM-PCR. Use of TRBV1-TRBV30 forward primers with a C-beta reverse primer characterized the first two PCR rounds, which lasted around 10 cycles each. MiXCR was run by TCRdb on the multiplex PCR reads, yielding one entry per CDR3 protein. Of just over 300,000 distinct CDR3 sequences detected, 58% appear once; the ten largest clones hold 17%. Unsorted whole blood yielded blood RNA, and germline DNA was extracted as well. Source material: peripheral blood. The receptors were gathered from a woman younger than 45 with primary liver carcinoma and hepatitis B virus infection.

This clonotype was detected only a few times. This chain joins TRBV7-9 and TRBJ2-2; 12 nucleotides line up with TRBD2. In germline, CDR1 is SEHNR, CDR2 FQNEAQ (reference sequence). This CDR3 contains 16 residues. V lost 6 bases, J lost 5 bases, and 7 bases stayed unmatched. In DNA form, the CDR3 reads TGTGCCAGCAGACCTGCCGGGACTAGCGGGACCGGGGAGCTGTTTTTT. Its translation: CASRPAGTSGTGELFF.

This clonotype was recorded a few times. This chain links TRBV5-6 with TRBJ1-6, with 9 positions matching TRBD1. Germline V gene sequence: CDR1 SGHDT, CDR2 YYEEEE. This CDR3 is 15 amino acids long. With 2 bases clipped from V and 9 bases from J, the junction kept 6 bases outside the gene matches. CDR3 in DNA: TGTGCCAGCAGCTTTGGGACAGGGTACAGTTCACCCCTCCACTTT. Translating it yields CASSFGTGYSSPLHF. Looking up the rest from reference TRBV5-6 and TRBJ1-6 gives the full variable domain: DAGVTQSPTHLIKTRGQQVTLRCSPKSGHDTVSWYQQALGQGPQFIFQYYEEEERQRGNFPDRFSGHQFPNYSSELNVNALLLGDSALYLCASSFGTGYSSPLHFGNGTRLTVT.

On this clonotype itself: A much larger clone lies a single base off, so this may be a read error. The rearrangement uses TRBV12-3 or TRBV12-4 and TRBJ2-5; the D call may be TRBD1 or TRBD2 (5 bases each). The CDR3 totals 13 residues. In nucleotides, the CDR3 is TGTACCAGCAGTTTGGGGGTCCAAGAGACCCAGTACTTC. As protein: CTSSLGVQETQYF.

As concerns this clonotype: An end of the junction differs from the germline gene, which may be a read error. The J gene is TRBJ2-1, the V gene TRBV11-3; perhaps TRBD2 as D (6 bases). The CDR3 sequence is 15 residues long. The germline V gene has CDR1 SGHNT and CDR2 YENEEA. The CDR3 sequence: CASSLGGVSYNEQLF. CDR3 nucleotides: TGTGCCAGCAGCTTAGGCGGGGTATCCTACAATGAGCAGCTCTTC.

The chain joins TRBV13 to TRBJ1-1; the match to TRBD1 covers 7 bases. The CDR3 runs to 13 residues. The V segment lost 5 bases and the J segment 5 bases; nucleotides outside the gene matches: 5. The germline V gene encodes CDR1 PRHDT and CDR2 FYEKMQ (reference sequence). The CDR3 DNA reads as TGTGCCAGCAGCCCGACAGGGATTACTGAAGCTTTCTTT. Translation gives CASSPTGITEAFF.

Of note for this clonotype: Possible read error: a much larger clone is one base away. CDR3 sequence (DNA): TGTGCCACCAGTAGCGGGAGTGCCGAGCAGTACTTC. Amino acid sequence: CATSSGSAEQYF. The gene calls are TRBV12-3 or TRBV12-4 and TRBJ2-5, with TRBD2 matching over 9 bases. The DNA end lines up better with TRBJ2-7; the J call may be wrong. The CDR3 contains 12 residues.

This clonotype was seen just once. Germline is not matched at one junction end, which may reflect a read error. This rearrangement joins TRBV11-2 to TRBJ2-3; D perhaps matches TRBD2 (5 bases). The CDR3 spans 16 residues. Germline lookup yields CDR1 SGHAT and CDR2 FQNNGV. The CDR3 reads CASSPRLACGTDTQYF. CDR3 nucleotide sequence: TGTGCCAGCAGCCCCCGGCTAGCATGTGGCACAGATACACAGTATTTT.

Regarding this clonotype: The conserved phenylalanine or tryptophan is not found at the CDR3 terminus, so this likely reflects a read error. This chain uses TRBV6-5 with TRBJ1-5; D remains unclear. Germline lookup yields CDR1 MNHEY and CDR2 SVGAGI. The V end was cut by 0 bases, the J end by 0 bases, with 6 bases between. This CDR3 comprises 15 residues. The CDR3 region is CASSYSRYSNQPQHL. In nucleotides, the CDR3 is TGTGCCAGCAGTTACTCTAGGTATAGCAATCAGCCCCAGCATCTT.

Remarks on this clonotype: This may come from a read error, since a much larger clone is one base off. The rearrangement uses TRBV29-1 and TRBJ1-5; D might be TRBD1 (6 bases). Germline lookup yields CDR1 SQVTM and CDR2 ANQGSEA. V was shortened by 6 bases and J by 8 bases, with 20 bases between the two germline ends. CDR3 size: 14 residues. CDR3 residues: CSVGRGVSGEPQHF. CDR3 nucleotide sequence: TGCAGCGTCGGGAGGGGGGTCTCGGGAGAGCCCCAGCATTTT.